A single sample is the source of the 3 T cell receptor beta chains below, sequenced in a study of blood T cell repertoires in COVID-19. Sequenced by immunoSEQ multiplex PCR; TCRdb stores in-frame clones only, minus some. Among roughly 250,000 clones, roughly 84% were seen once, and the ten largest hold around 0.97%. Material: peripheral blood. The receptors were sampled from a man in his forties with acute or convalescent COVID-19.

This clone appeared once. V is TRBV30 and J is TRBJ2-5; the match to TRBD2 covers 14 bases. CDR1 GTSNPN and CDR2 SVGIG come from the germline V gene (reference sequence). V gave up 6 bases and J gave up 4 bases; unmatched junction bases: 4. This CDR3 is built from 14 residues. The CDR3 DNA follows: TGTGCCTGTCGGACTAGCGGGGGGATAGAGACCCAGTACTTC. This encodes CACRTSGGIETQYF.

This chain connects TRBV2 to TRBJ1-6, with unresolved D. In germline, CDR1 is SNHLY, CDR2 FYNNEI. Trimming cost V 8 bases and J 9 bases, with 26 bases left between them. The CDR3 extends over 17 amino acids. CDR3 residues: CASGGLQKDLDSSPLHF. DNA of the CDR3: TGTGCCAGCGGAGGGTTACAGAAAGACCTTGATAGTTCACCCCTCCACTTT. Looking up the rest from reference TRBV2 and TRBJ1-6 gives the full variable domain: EPEVTQTPSHQVTQMGQEVILRCVPISNHLYFYWYRQILGQKVEFLVSFYNNEISEKSEIFDDQFSVERPDGSNFTLKIRSTKLEDSAMYFCASGGLQKDLDSSPLHFGNGTRLTVT.

The DNA of the CDR3 is TGTGCCAGCAGCCAACGAACGAACTTCTATGGCTACACCTTC. This sequence encodes CASSQRTNFYGYTF. V gene TRBV14 combines with J gene TRBJ1-2, with D uncertain. This CDR3 contains 14 residues. Trimming removed 2 bases at V and 4 bases at J, with 11 bases between. Germline V gene data show CDR1 as SGHDN and CDR2 as FVKESK.